Presented here are 14 T cell receptor beta chains from one specimen sequenced in a study of human T cells and chemical hapten exposure. For the library, individual cDNA molecules each received unique molecular identifiers. MiXCR was run by TCRdb on the reads, yielding one entry per CDR3 protein. The table records about 120,000 distinct CDR3 sequences, over 6.5% of them present only once. Unseparated into fractions, whole blood served as the source from which total RNA was extracted. What was sequenced was whole blood. Every receptor here comes from a human donor in good health. Some clones in this sample may be carry-over from other donors' samples.

This clonotype was seen only a few times. The chain uses TRBV5-1 and TRBJ1-5, with D possibly matching TRBD1 (6 bases). With 2 bases removed from V and 1 base from J, the gap between germline ends came to 16 bases. The CDR3 has 17 amino acids. The germline V gene has CDR1 SGHRS and CDR2 YFSETQ. This CDR3 is CASSLGEGGLSNQPQHF. The CDR3, as DNA: TGCGCCAGCAGCTTAGGGGAAGGGGGGTTGAGCAATCAGCCCCAGCATTTT.

V gene TRBV6-2 or TRBV6-3 combines with J gene TRBJ2-2; maybe TRBD2 (6 bases). The CDR3 runs to 13 residues. Trimming stripped 7 bases from V and 6 bases from J, with 12 bases between. Germline CDR1 MNHEY, CDR2 SVGEGT. This chain's CDR3 is CASKIGGAGELFF. For the CDR3, the DNA is TGTGCCAGCAAAATCGGGGGAGCCGGGGAGCTGTTTTTT.

The chain combines TRBV11-2 with TRBJ2-1, with 9 nucleotides matching TRBD1. This CDR3 is 21 amino acids long. The trim removed 3 bases at V and 0 bases at J, leaving 18 bases unmatched. From germline, CDR1 is SGHAT and CDR2 FQNNGV. CDR3 bases: TGTGCCAGCAGCTTTCTCCCCGGGGGACAGGGTTCTCTTAGCTCCTACAATGAGCAGTTCTTC. Its protein product is CASSFLPGGQGSLSSYNEQFF.

V gene TRBV29-1 combines with J gene TRBJ2-1; 9 nucleotides align to TRBD2. The CDR3 is made up of 14 amino acids. The V gene's germline CDR1 is SQVTM and CDR2 ANQGSEA. Trimming at V came to 4 bases and at J to 9 bases, leaving 10 bases not matched to a gene. The CDR3 nucleotides are TGCAGCGTTGGAGGGTTAGCGGGAGCGGGTGAGCAGTTCTTC. Amino acid sequence: CSVGGLAGAGEQFF.

This clonotype was picked up a small number of times. This rearrangement joins TRBV5-4 to TRBJ2-1; D unresolved. The CDR3 loop spans 15 amino acids. The V and J ends lost 0 bases and 0 bases respectively, with 7 bases between them. Per germline, CDR1 SGHNT and CDR2 YYREEE (reference sequence). The CDR3 region has the DNA TGTGCCAGCAGCTTGGGGAGCTCCTCCTACAATGAGCAGTTCTTC. Its translation is CASSLGSSSYNEQFF.

This clonotype was found a few times. CDR3: CASSQEGIKGGADTQYF. The CDR3 nucleotides are TGTGCCAGCAGCCAAGAGGGAATCAAGGGGGGCGCAGATACGCAGTATTTT. This rearrangement joins TRBV4-2 to TRBJ2-3, with D perhaps TRBD1 or TRBD2 (6 bases each). Deletions cut 0 bases from V and 4 bases from J, with 17 bases between. CDR1 and CDR2 from the germline V gene are LGHNA and YNFKEQ. CDR3 length: 17 amino acids.

This clonotype has more than one count but fewer than ten. V is TRBV11-3 and J is TRBJ2-7; TRBD1 agrees at 8 bases. V gave up 0 bases and J gave up 4 bases; unmatched junction bases: 5. The CDR3 loop spans 15 amino acids. The V gene's germline CDR1 is SGHNT and CDR2 YENEEA. In DNA form, the CDR3 reads TGTGCCAGCAGCTTAGATGCAGGGGGCGAGTACGAGCAGTACTTC. The encoded protein is CASSLDAGGEYEQYF.

This chain connects TRBV28 to TRBJ2-7; a possible D gene is TRBD1 (6 bases). V lost 7 bases, J lost 1 base, and 14 bases lay in between. The germline CDR1 and CDR2 sequences are MDHEN and SYDVKM. CDR3 length: 14 residues. This CDR3 reads CASTPPGTSYEQYF. CDR3 coding DNA: TGTGCCAGCACCCCCCCCGGGACATCCTACGAGCAGTACTTC.

This clonotype was picked up a small number of times. The chain links TRBV6-5 to TRBJ2-5; unclear D gene. V lost 8 bases and J lost 0, with 7 bases in between. The germline V gene encodes CDR1 MNHEY and CDR2 SVGAGI. This CDR3 contains 12 residues. CDR3 bases: TGTGCCAGCGGGAAAAACCAAGAGACCCAGTACTTC. It yields the protein CASGKNQETQYF.

This clonotype appeared many times. The chain recombines TRBV10-2 with TRBJ1-1; D possibly corresponds to TRBD1 (5 bases). Germline V lookup: CDR1 WSHSY, CDR2 SAAADI. Deletions cut 0 bases from V and 1 base from J, with 9 bases between. This CDR3 contains 15 residues. In nucleotides, the CDR3 is TGCGCCAGCAGTGAGTCTGGACATCCGAACACTGAAGCTTTCTTT. Its protein is CASSESGHPNTEAFF.

The rearrangement links TRBV6-2 or TRBV6-3 to TRBJ1-5; no definite D call. Germline CDR1 reads MNHEY; CDR2 reads SVGEGT. The CDR3 totals 17 residues. Deletions cut 4 bases from V and 3 bases from J, with 19 bases between. The CDR3 sequence: CASSSAQFALFNQPQHF. The CDR3 coding sequence is TGTGCCAGCAGTTCAGCACAGTTCGCCCTTTTCAATCAGCCCCAGCATTTT.

The rearrangement uses TRBV18 and TRBJ1-1; no definite D call. CDR3 length equals 15 residues. Germline CDR1 and CDR2: KGHSH and LQKENI. Trimming removed 3 bases at V and 1 base at J, with 12 bases between. For the CDR3, the DNA is TGTGCCAGCTCACCCGCCAACAGTGGGAACACTGAAGCTTTCTTT. Its protein product is CASSPANSGNTEAFF.

The chain employs TRBV29-1 and TRBJ1-1; 9 nucleotides align to TRBD1. Unmatched junction bases numbered 7, after V lost 7 bases and J lost 4 bases. The CDR3 has 13 residues. Germline V gene sequence: CDR1 SQVTM, CDR2 ANQGSEA. CDR3 in amino acids: CSALGQGGTEAFF. In DNA form, the CDR3 reads TGCAGCGCCCTGGGACAGGGTGGCACTGAAGCTTTCTTT.

V usage is TRBV29-1 and J usage is TRBJ2-5, with 10 bases aligning to TRBD1. This CDR3 is 15 amino acids long. V was clipped by 4 bases and J by 5 bases; unmatched bases: 10. The germline CDR1 and CDR2 sequences are SQVTM and ANQGSEA. The CDR3 spells CSVAGTGEDGETQYF. The CDR3 nucleotides are TGCAGCGTTGCCGGGACAGGGGAAGATGGGGAGACCCAGTACTTC.